This TCR beta chain was captured in a study of T cell changes during pregnancy in multiple sclerosis. There are 14 residues in the CDR3. Germline V gene data show CDR1 as SQVTM and CDR2 as ANQGSEA. The junction had 5 bases not matched to a gene; V was cut back by 4 bases and J by 4 bases. Libraries were prepared by immunoSEQ multiplex PCR; TCRdb keeps only in-frame clonotypes and omits some of them. The sample comprises roughly 80,000 clones, 75% to 90% of which are singletons, and 1.9% rests with the top ten. The sequenced sample was peripheral blood, obtained before pregnancy. The receptor's source is a female donor with multiple sclerosis, enrolled in a pregnancy study. The chain uses TRBV29-1 and TRBJ1-1; 11 bases map to TRBD1. The CDR3 protein is CSVAMGQGVTEAFF. As DNA, the CDR3 is TGCAGCGTTGCAATGGGACAGGGGGTCACTGAAGCTTTCTTT. The variable domain in full, with the rest retrieved from reference TRBV29-1 and TRBJ1-1, is SAVISQKPSRDICQRGTSLTIQCQVDSQVTMMFWYRQQPGQSLTLIATANQGSEATYESGFVIDKFPISRPNLTFSTLTVSNMSPEDSSIYLCSVAMGQGVTEAFFGQGTRLTVV.